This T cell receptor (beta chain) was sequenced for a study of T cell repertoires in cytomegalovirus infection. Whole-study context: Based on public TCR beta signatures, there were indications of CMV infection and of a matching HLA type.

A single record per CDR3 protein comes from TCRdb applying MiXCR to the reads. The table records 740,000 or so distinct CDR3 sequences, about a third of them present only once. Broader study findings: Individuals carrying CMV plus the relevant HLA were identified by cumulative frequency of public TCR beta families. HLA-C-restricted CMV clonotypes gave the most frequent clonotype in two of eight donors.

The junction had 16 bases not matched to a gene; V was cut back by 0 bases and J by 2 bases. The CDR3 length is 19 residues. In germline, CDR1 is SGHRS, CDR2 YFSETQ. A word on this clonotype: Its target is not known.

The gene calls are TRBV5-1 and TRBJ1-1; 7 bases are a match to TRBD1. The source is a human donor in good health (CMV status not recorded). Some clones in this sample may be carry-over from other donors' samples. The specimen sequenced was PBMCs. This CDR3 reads CASSLGLGDRNRFNTEAFF. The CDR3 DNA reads TGCGCCAGCAGCTTGGGCCTTGGGGACAGAAATCGGTTTAACACTGAAGCTTTCTTT.